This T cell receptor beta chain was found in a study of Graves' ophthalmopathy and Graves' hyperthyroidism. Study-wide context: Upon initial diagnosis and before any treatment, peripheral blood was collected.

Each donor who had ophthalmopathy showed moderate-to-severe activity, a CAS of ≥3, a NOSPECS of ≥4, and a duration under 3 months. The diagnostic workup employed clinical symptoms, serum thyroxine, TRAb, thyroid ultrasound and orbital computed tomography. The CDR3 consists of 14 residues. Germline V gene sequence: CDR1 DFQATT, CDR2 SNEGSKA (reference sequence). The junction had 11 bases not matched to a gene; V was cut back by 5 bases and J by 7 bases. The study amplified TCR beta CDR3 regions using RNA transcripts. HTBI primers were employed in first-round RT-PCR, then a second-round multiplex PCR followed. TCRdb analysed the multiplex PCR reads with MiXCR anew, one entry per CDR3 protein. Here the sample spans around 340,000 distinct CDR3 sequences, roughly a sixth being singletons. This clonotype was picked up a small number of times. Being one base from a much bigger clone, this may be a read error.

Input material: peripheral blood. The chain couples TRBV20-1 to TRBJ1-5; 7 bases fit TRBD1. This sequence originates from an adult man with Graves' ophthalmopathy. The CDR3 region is CSAVTTGIPQPQHF. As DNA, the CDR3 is TGCAGTGCTGTAACGACAGGGATCCCCCAGCCCCAGCATTTT.